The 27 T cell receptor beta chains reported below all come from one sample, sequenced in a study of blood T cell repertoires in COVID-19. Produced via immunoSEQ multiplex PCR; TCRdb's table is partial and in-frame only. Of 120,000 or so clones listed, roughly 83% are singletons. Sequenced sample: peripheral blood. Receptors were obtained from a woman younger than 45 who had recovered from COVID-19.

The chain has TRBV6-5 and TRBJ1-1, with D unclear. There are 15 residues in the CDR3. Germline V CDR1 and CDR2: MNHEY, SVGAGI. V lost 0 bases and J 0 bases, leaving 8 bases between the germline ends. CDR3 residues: CASSYSNSVNTEAFF. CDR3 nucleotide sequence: TGTGCCAGCAGTTACTCGAATTCGGTGAACACTGAAGCTTTCTTT.

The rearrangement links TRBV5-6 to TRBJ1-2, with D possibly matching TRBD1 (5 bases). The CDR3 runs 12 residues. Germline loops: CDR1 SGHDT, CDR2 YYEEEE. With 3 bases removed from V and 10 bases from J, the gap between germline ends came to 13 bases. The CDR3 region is CASSSGGEYYTF. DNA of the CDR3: TGTGCCAGCAGCTCCGGAGGGGAGTACTACACCTTC.

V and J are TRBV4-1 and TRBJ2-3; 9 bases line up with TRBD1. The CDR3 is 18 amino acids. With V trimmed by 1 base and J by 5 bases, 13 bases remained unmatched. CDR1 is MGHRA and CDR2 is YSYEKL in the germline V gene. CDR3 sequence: CASSQVLFGTGSGDTQYF. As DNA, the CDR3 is TGCGCCAGCAGCCAAGTCCTTTTCGGGACAGGGTCGGGAGATACGCAGTATTTT.

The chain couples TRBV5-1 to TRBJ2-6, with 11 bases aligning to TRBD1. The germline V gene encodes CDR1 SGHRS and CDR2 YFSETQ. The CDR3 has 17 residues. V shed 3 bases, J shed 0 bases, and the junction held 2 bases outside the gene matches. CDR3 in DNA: TGCGCCAGCAGCTCGGGACAGGGGGGCTCTGGGGCCAACGTCCTGACTTTC. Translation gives CASSSGQGGSGANVLTF.

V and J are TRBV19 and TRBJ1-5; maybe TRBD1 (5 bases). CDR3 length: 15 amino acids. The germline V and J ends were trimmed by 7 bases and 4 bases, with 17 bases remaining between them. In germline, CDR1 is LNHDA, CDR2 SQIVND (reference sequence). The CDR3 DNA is TGTGCCAGTATCCGAACCCCAAGGGGTAATCAGCCCCAGCATTTT. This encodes CASIRTPRGNQPQHF. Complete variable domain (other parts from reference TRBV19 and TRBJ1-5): DGGITQSPKYLFRKEGQNVTLSCEQNLNHDAMYWYRQDPGQGLRLIYYSQIVNDFQKGDIAEGYSVSREKKESFPLTVTSAQKNPTAFYLCASIRTPRGNQPQHFGDGTRLSIL.

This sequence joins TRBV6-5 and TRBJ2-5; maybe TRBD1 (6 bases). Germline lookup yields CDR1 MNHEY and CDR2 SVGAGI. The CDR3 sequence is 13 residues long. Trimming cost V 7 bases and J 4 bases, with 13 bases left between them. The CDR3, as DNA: TGTGCCAGCACAGGGACAAGTCTAGAGACCCAGTACTTC. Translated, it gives CASTGTSLETQYF.

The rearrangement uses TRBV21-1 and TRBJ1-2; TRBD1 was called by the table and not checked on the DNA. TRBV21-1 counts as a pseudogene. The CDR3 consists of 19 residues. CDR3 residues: CASSKYIGTGGTEHYGYTF. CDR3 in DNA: TGTGCCAGCAGCAAATACATAGGGACAGGGGGGACGGAACACTATGGCTACACCTTC.

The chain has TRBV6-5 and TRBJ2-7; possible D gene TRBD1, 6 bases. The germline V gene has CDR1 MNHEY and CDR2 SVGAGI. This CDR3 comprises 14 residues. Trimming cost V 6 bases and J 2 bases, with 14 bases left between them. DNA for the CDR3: TGTGCCAGCAGCTACGGACAGCCAACCTACGAGCAGTACTTC. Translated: CASSYGQPTYEQYF.

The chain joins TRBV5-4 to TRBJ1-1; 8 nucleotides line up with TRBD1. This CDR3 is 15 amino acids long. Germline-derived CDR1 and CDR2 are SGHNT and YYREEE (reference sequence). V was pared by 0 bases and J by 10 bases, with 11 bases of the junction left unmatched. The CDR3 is CASSLESGGRGGAFF. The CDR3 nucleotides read TGTGCCAGCAGCTTGGAATCAGGGGGCCGGGGTGGAGCTTTCTTT. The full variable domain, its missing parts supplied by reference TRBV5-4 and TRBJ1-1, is ETGVTQSPTHLIKTRGQQVTLRCSSQSGHNTVSWYQQALGQGPQFIFQYYREEENGRGNFPPRFSGLQFPNYSSELNVNALELDDSALYLCASSLESGGRGGAFFGQGTRLTVV.

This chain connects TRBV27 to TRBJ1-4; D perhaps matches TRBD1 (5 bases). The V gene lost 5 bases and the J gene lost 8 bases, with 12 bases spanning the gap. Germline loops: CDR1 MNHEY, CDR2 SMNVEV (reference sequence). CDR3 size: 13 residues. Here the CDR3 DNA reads TGTGCCAGCAGTCCGGACAACGGCGAAAAACTGTTTTTT. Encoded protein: CASSPDNGEKLFF.

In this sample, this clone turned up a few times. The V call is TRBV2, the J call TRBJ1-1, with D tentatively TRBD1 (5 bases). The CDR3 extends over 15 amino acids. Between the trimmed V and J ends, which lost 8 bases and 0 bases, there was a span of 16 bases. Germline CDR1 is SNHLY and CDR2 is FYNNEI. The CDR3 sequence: CASLIGAGMNTEAFF. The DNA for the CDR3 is TGTGCCAGCCTGATAGGGGCGGGGATGAACACTGAAGCTTTCTTT.

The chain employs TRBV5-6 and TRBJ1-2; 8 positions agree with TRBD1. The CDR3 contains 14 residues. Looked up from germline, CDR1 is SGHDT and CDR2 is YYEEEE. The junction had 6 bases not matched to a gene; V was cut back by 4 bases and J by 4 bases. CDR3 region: CASSIRQGFYGYTF. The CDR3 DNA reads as TGTGCCAGCAGCATAAGACAGGGGTTCTATGGCTACACCTTC.

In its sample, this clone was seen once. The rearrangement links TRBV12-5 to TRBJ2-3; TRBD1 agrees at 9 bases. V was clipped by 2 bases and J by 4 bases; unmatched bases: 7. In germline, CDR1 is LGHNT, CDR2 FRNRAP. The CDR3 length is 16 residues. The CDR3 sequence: CASGLPRGTGSDTQYF. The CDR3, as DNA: TGTGCTAGTGGTTTGCCACGGGGGACAGGGTCAGATACGCAGTATTTT. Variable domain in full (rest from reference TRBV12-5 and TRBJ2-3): DARVTQTPRHKVTEMGQEVTMRCQPILGHNTVFWYRQTMMQGLELLAYFRNRAPLDDSGMPKDRFSAEMPDATLATLKIQPSEPRDSAVYFCASGLPRGTGSDTQYFGPGTRLTVL.

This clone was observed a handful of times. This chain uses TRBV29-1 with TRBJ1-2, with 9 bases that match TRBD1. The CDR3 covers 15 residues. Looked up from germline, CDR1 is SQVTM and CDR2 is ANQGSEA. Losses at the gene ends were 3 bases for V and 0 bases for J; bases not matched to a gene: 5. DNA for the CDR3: TGCAGCGTTGACCGGGACAGGGCTTCTAACTATGGCTACACCTTC. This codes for CSVDRDRASNYGYTF.

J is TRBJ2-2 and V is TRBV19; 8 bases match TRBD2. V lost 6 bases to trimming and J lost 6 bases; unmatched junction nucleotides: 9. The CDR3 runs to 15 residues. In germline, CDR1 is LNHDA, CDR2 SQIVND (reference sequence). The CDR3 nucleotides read TGTGCCAGTAGGACCGGGACTAGGATACCCGGGGAGCTGTTTTTT. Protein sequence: CASRTGTRIPGELFF. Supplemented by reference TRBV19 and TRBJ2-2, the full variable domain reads DGGITQSPKYLFRKEGQNVTLSCEQNLNHDAMYWYRQDPGQGLRLIYYSQIVNDFQKGDIAEGYSVSREKKESFPLTVTSAQKNPTAFYLCASRTGTRIPGELFFGEGSRLTVL.

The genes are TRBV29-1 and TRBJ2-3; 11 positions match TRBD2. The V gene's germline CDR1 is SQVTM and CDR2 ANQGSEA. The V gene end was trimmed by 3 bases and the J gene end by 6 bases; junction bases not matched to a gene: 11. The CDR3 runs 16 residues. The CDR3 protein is CSVDSGTSGLTDTQYF. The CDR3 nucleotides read TGCAGCGTTGATTCCGGGACTAGCGGCCTAACTGATACGCAGTATTTT.

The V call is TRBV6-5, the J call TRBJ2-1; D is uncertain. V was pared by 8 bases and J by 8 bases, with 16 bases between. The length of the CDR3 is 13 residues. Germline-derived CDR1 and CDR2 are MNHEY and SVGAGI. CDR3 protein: CASGSSALHEQFF. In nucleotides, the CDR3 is TGTGCCAGCGGGTCAAGCGCCCTCCATGAGCAGTTCTTC.

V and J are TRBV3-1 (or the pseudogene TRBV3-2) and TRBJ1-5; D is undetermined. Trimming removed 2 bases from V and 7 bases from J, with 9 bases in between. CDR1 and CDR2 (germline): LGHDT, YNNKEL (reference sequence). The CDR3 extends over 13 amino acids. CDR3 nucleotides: TGTGCCAGCAGCCAAACCAGAAAACAGCCCCAGCATTTT. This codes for CASSQTRKQPQHF.

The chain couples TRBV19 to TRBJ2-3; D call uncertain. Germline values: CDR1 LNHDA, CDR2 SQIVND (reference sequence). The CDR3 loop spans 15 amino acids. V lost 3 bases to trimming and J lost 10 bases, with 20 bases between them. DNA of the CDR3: TGTGCCAGTAGTATCTCGGAGTCCGTTCATTGGGCGCAGTATTTT. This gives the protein CASSISESVHWAQYF.

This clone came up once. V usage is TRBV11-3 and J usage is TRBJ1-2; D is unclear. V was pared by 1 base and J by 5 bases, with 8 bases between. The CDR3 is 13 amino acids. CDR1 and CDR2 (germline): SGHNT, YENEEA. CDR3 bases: TGTGCCAGCAGCTTAGCCGCGGGTTATGGCTACACCTTC. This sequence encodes CASSLAAGYGYTF. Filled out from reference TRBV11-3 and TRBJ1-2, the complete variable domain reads EAGVVQSPRYKIIEKKQPVAFWCNPISGHNTLYWYLQNLGQGPELLIRYENEEAVDDSQLPKDRFSAERLKGVDSTLKIQPAELGDSAVYLCASSLAAGYGYTFGSGTRLTVV.

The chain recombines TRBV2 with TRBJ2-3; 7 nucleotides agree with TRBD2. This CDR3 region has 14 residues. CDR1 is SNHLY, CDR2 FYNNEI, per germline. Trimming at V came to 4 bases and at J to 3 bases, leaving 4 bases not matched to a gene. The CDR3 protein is CASSAKGGTDTQYF. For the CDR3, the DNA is TGTGCCAGCAGTGCCAAGGGAGGGACAGATACGCAGTATTTT.

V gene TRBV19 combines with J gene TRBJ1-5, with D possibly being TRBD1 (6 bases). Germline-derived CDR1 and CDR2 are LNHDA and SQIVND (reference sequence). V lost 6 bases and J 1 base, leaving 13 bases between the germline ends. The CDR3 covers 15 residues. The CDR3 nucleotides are TGTGCCAGTAGGGAACAGGGTTGGAGCAATCAGCCCCAGCATTTT. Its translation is CASREQGWSNQPQHF.

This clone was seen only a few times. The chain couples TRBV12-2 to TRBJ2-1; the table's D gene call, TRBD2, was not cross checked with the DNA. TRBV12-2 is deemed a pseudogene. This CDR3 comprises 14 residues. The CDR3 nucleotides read TGTGCAAGTCGCTTAACTAGCGGAGACAATGAGCAGTTCTTC. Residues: CASRLTSGDNEQFF.

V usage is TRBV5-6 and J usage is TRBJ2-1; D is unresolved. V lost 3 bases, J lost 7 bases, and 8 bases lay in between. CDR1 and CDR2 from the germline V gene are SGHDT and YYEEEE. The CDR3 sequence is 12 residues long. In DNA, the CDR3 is TGTGCCAGCAGCTCTCGAGGTAATGAGCAGTTCTTC. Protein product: CASSSRGNEQFF.

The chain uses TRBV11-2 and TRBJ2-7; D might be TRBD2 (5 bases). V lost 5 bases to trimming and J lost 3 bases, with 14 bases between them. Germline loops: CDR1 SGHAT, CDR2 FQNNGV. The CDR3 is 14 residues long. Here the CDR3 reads CASSGVRGFYEQYF. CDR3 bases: TGTGCCAGCAGCGGGGTCCGGGGTTTCTACGAGCAGTACTTC. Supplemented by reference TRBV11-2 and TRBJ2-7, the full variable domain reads EAGVAQSPRYKIIEKRQSVAFWCNPISGHATLYWYQQILGQGPKLLIQFQNNGVVDDSQLPKDRFSAERLKGVDSTLKIQPAKLEDSAVYLCASSGVRGFYEQYFGPGTRLTVT.

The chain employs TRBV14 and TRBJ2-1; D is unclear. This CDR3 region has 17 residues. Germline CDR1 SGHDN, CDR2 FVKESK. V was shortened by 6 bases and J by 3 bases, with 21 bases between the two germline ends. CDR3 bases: TGTGCCAGCAGTCCCCGGTTTGAAGTCGCAATCTACAATGAGCAGTTCTTC. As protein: CASSPRFEVAIYNEQFF. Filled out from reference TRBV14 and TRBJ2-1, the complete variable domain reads EAGVTQFPSHSVIEKGQTVTLRCDPISGHDNLYWYRRVMGKEIKFLLHFVKESKQDESGMPNNRFLAERTGGTYSTLKVQPAELEDSGVYFCASSPRFEVAIYNEQFFGPGTRLTVL.

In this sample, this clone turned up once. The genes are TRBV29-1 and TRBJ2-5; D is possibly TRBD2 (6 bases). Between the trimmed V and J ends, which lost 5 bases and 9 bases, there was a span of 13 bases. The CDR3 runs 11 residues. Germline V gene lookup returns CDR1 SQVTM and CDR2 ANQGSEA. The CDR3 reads CSVQMREAQYF. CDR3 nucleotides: TGCAGCGTTCAAATGAGGGAGGCCCAGTACTTC.